The clone carrying this T cell receptor beta chain was seen more than once but under ten times. The sample comes from a study of shared clonotypes between healthy human individuals. Looked up from germline, CDR1 is MGHDK and CDR2 is SYGVNS. The V and J ends lost 4 bases and 5 bases respectively, with 14 bases between them. The CDR3 loop spans 15 amino acids. Each PCR replicate from the sorted subsets contained around 0.2 ug DNA, which is some 31,000 T cell genomes. Authors' processing steps: With immunoSEQ giving junction-only sequences and no quality scores, filtering differed. Only in-frame clones appear in the TCRdb table, and some are missing; sequencing was by immunoSEQ multiplex PCR. V, J and clone size reflect that table, while D and trimming were determined from the DNA. The sample holds about a million clones, around 75% seen once. Healthy and HIV-negative, the adult donors had no recent acute infections or vaccinations.

The sequence was collected from a man aged 18 to 30 in good health. The material sequenced was memory CD4+ T cells sorted from blood. Subset described: CD45RA-negative fraction. The chain carries TRBV25-1 and TRBJ1-4, with D possibly TRBD1 on 6 matching bases. CDR3 amino acids: CASSGQQGWNEKLFF. CDR3 sequence (DNA): TGTGCCAGCAGTGGTCAACAGGGATGGAATGAAAAACTGTTTTTT. Full variable domain (outside the CDR3, taken from reference TRBV25-1 and TRBJ1-4): EADIYQTPRYLVIGTGKKITLECSQTMGHDKMYWYQQDPGMELHLIHYSYGVNSTEKGDLSSESTVSRIRTEHFPLTLESARPSHTSQYLCASSGQQGWNEKLFFGSGTQLSVL.